The clone carrying this T cell receptor (beta chain) was found many times. Its antigen is unidentified. The iRepertoire nested amplicon-rescue multiplex PCR amplified TCR alpha and beta CDR3s from RNA. For one-step reverse transcription and amplification, roughly 95-400 ng of tissue mRNA or PBMC total RNA was used. TCRdb used MiXCR to reprocess the multiplex PCR reads, holding one entry per CDR3 protein. Found here are under 50,000 distinct CDR3 sequences, approximately 20% of them singletons; the top ten hold roughly 6.8%. Trimming took 6 bases from V and 7 from J, leaving 10 bases between them. The germline gives CDR1 KGHSH, CDR2 LQKENI. There are 11 residues in the CDR3. This specimen belongs to a study of glioma-infiltrating T cells. Whole-study findings and limits: Gliomas, especially low-grade, showed above-expected tissue-blood divergence; non-neoplastic patients showed below. CDR3 overlap between tissue and blood was very small.

The chain carries TRBV18 and TRBJ2-7; D unclear. Material for sequencing was glioma tissue, nonneoplastic brain tissue, or PBMCs (not recorded which). The clonotype originates from a human donor with low-grade glioma or glioblastoma, undergoing nonglioma brain surgery, or in good health (not recorded which). The CDR3 protein is CASSEQMEQYF. CDR3 nucleotides: TGTGCCAGCTCGGAGCAGATGGAGCAGTACTTC.